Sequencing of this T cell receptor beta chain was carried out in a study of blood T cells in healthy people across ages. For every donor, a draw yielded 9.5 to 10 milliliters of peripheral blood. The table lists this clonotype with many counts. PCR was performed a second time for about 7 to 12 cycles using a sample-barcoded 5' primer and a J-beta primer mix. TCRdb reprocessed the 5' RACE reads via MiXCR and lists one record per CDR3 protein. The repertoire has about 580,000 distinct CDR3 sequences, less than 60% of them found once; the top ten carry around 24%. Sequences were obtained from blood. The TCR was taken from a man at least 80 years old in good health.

The CDR3 is CASSYSGGGPGYTF. The CDR3 bases are TGTGCCAGCAGTTACTCGGGGGGGGGGCCTGGCTACACCTTC. The V gene is TRBV6-5, the J gene TRBJ1-2; tentatively, D is TRBD1 (6 bases). Germline assignment: CDR1 MNHEY and CDR2 SVGAGI. The CDR3 loop spans 14 amino acids. Trimming pared 0 bases from V and 7 bases from J, leaving 12 bases between.